Below, 15 T cell receptor beta chains from the same sample are listed, as sequenced in a study of blood T cell repertoires in COVID-19. TCRdb keeps only in-frame clones here, not all; method: immunoSEQ multiplex PCR. The repertoire holds about 17,000 clones, with 85% to 95% as singletons. Sequencing was carried out using peripheral blood. The receptors stem from a human donor in a cohort sampled during active COVID-19.

The chain combines TRBV7-2 with TRBJ1-6; D ambiguous. Germline V gene data show CDR1 as SGHTA and CDR2 as FQGNSA. The V and J ends lost 1 base and 7 bases respectively, with 11 bases between them. The CDR3 has 15 residues. The CDR3 DNA is TGTGCCAGCAGCTTAGGTCTCGCGGGGAATTCACCCCTCCACTTT. It encodes CASSLGLAGNSPLHF.

This clone appeared a single time. This sequence joins TRBV7-8 and TRBJ2-3; 11 bases agree with TRBD2. Per the germline V gene, CDR1 is SGHVS and CDR2 is FQNEAQ. CDR3 length: 17 amino acids. V lost 4 bases to trimming and J lost 6 bases; unmatched junction nucleotides: 12. The CDR3 region is CASSSHTLAGGLDTQYF. The CDR3 DNA is TGTGCCAGCAGCTCCCACACCTTAGCGGGGGGGCTGGATACGCAGTATTTT.

This rearrangement joins TRBV7-9 to TRBJ1-5; D perhaps matches TRBD1 (5 bases). V was shortened by 4 bases and J by 2 bases, with 6 bases between the two germline ends. CDR3 size: 13 residues. Germline V gives CDR1 SEHNR, CDR2 FQNEAQ (reference sequence). The chain's CDR3 is CASSSQGNQPQHF. The CDR3 DNA reads as TGTGCCAGCAGCTCACAGGGCAATCAGCCCCAGCATTTT.

The gene calls are TRBV4-3 and TRBJ1-2, with D hard to call. Germline V gives CDR1 LGHNA, CDR2 YSLEER. Trimming took 0 bases from V and 0 from J, leaving 5 bases between them. This CDR3 contains 14 residues. This chain's CDR3 is CASSQELANYGYTF. CDR3 DNA: TGCGCCAGCAGCCAAGAACTAGCTAACTATGGCTACACCTTC.

The rearrangement links TRBV6-1 to TRBJ2-1; weak D call: TRBD2 (6 bases). Germline V CDR1 and CDR2: MNHNS, SASEGT. Trimming cost V 1 base and J 0 bases, with 10 bases left between them. The CDR3 is 16 residues long. The CDR3 here is CASSEVAESSYNEQFF. DNA for the CDR3: TGTGCCAGCAGTGAAGTAGCGGAAAGCTCCTACAATGAGCAGTTCTTC.

The rearrangement uses TRBV3-1 (or the pseudogene TRBV3-2) and TRBJ2-3, with a possible D match to TRBD2 (7 bases). Germline V gene lookup returns CDR1 LGHDT and CDR2 YNNKEL (reference sequence). The CDR3 sequence is 16 residues long. Deletions cut 4 bases from V and 2 bases from J, with 16 bases between. CDR3 region: CASSPLGGGLTDTQYF. The CDR3 DNA reads TGTGCCAGCAGCCCCCTGGGGGGGGGCCTCACAGATACGCAGTATTTT.

V gene TRBV11-2 combines with J gene TRBJ2-3; TRBD2 matches 13 bases. Germline assignment: CDR1 SGHAT and CDR2 FQNNGV. The CDR3 is 19 amino acids. Losses at the gene ends were 1 base for V and 0 bases for J; bases not matched to a gene: 7. CDR3 in amino acids: CASSLVRLAGGPSTDTQYF. The CDR3 DNA sequence: TGTGCCAGCAGCTTAGTCCGACTAGCGGGAGGTCCTAGCACAGATACGCAGTATTTT.

The J gene is TRBJ2-7, the V gene TRBV7-6; 7 positions match TRBD2. Germline lookup yields CDR1 SGHVS and CDR2 FNYEAQ. The CDR3 is made up of 15 amino acids. The junction had 9 bases not matched to a gene; V was cut back by 5 bases and J by 2 bases. CDR3 in DNA: TGTGCCAGCAGCCAAGCTAGCGGCTATACCTACGAGCAGTACTTC. Translation: CASSQASGYTYEQYF. Looking up the rest from reference TRBV7-6 and TRBJ2-7 gives the full variable domain: GAGVSQSPRYKVTKRGQDVALRCDPISGHVSLYWYRQALGQGPEFLTYFNYEAQQDKSGLPNDRFSAERPEGSISTLTIQRTEQRDSAMYRCASSQASGYTYEQYFGPGTRLTVT.

V and J are TRBV11-2 and TRBJ1-3; the D is unclear. Trimming removed 5 bases at V and 0 bases at J, with 20 bases between. Germline V gives CDR1 SGHAT, CDR2 FQNNGV. The CDR3 extends over 18 amino acids. Here the CDR3 reads CASSPLRSGKPSGNTIYF. CDR3 in DNA: TGTGCCAGCAGCCCACTCCGGTCAGGAAAGCCCTCTGGAAACACCATATATTTT.

V is TRBV7-9 and J is TRBJ1-6; tentatively, D is TRBD1 (6 bases). This CDR3 is built from 16 residues. Trimming took off 0 bases at V and 5 bases at J, with 11 bases between the two ends. Germline V gives CDR1 SEHNR, CDR2 FQNEAQ (reference sequence). DNA of the CDR3: TGTGCCAGCAGCTTAGCAGGACAGCCACATAATTCACCCCTCCACTTT. It codes for CASSLAGQPHNSPLHF.

The J gene is TRBJ2-2, the V gene TRBV18; D gene ambiguous. The CDR3 totals 13 residues. CDR1 is KGHSH, CDR2 LQKENI, per germline. V shed 1 base and J shed 3 bases, with 3 bases lying between them. CDR3 in amino acids: CASSPLDTGELFF. CDR3 nucleotides: TGTGCCAGCTCACCACTAGACACCGGGGAGCTGTTTTTT.

The chain recombines TRBV4-3 with TRBJ1-2; unclear D gene. V was cut by 0 bases and J by 5 bases, with 22 bases left in between. The CDR3 length is 18 residues. Germline values: CDR1 LGHNA, CDR2 YSLEER. DNA for the CDR3: TGCGCCAGCAGCCAAGATCCTTCCAAGATACCGGGTTCTTATGGCTACACCTTC. Protein sequence: CASSQDPSKIPGSYGYTF.

The chain combines TRBV7-2 with TRBJ2-5; 7 nucleotides agree with TRBD2. CDR3 length: 14 amino acids. V shed 0 bases and J 3 bases; nucleotides not matched to a gene: 1. Germline assignment: CDR1 SGHTA and CDR2 FQGNSA. The CDR3 loop reads CASSLAAGEETQYF. In DNA form, the CDR3 reads TGTGCCAGCAGCTTAGCCGCGGGAGAAGAGACCCAGTACTTC.

This sequence joins TRBV30 and TRBJ2-1; TRBD2 agrees at 7 bases. The V and J ends lost 8 bases and 6 bases, in that order; junction bases with no gene match: 16. CDR3 length: 15 residues. The germline V gene has CDR1 GTSNPN and CDR2 SVGIG (reference sequence). The CDR3 reads CAGGGGLGRPNEQFF. CDR3 bases: TGTGCCGGGGGGGGAGGGCTAGGGCGTCCCAATGAGCAGTTCTTC.

This clone has only one observation. The CDR3 region is CASSSGLAVYEQYF. The DNA for the CDR3 is TGCGCCAGCAGCTCGGGACTAGCGGTCTACGAGCAGTACTTC. V usage is TRBV5-1 and J usage is TRBJ2-7; TRBD2 agrees at 11 bases. This CDR3 has 14 residues. Germline V gene sequence: CDR1 SGHRS, CDR2 YFSETQ. The J segment lost 3 bases and the V segment lost 3 bases, leaving 2 bases of the junction unmatched.